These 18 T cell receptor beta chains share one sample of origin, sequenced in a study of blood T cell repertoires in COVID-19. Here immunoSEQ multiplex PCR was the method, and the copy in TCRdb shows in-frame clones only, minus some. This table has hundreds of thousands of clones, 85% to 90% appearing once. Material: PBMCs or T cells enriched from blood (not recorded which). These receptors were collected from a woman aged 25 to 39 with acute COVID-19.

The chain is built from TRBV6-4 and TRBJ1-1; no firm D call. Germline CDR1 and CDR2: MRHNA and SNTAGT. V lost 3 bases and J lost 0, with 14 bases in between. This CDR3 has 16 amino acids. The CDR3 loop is CASSDVTNRMNTEAFF. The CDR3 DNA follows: TGTGCCAGCAGTGATGTCACAAACCGCATGAACACTGAAGCTTTCTTT.

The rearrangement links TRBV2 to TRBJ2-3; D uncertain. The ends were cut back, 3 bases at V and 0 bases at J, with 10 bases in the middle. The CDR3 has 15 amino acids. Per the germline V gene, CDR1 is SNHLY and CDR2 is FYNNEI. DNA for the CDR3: TGTGCCAGCAGTGATAGACAACCTAGCACAGATACGCAGTATTTT. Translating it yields CASSDRQPSTDTQYF. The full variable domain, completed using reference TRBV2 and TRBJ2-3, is EPEVTQTPSHQVTQMGQEVILRCVPISNHLYFYWYRQILGQKVEFLVSFYNNEISEKSEIFDDQFSVERPDGSNFTLKIRSTKLEDSAMYFCASSDRQPSTDTQYFGPGTRLTVL.

The CDR3 region has the DNA TGTGCTAGTGGTTTGTCCCGACAGGGGGATGAAAAACTGTTTTTT. Translated: CASGLSRQGDEKLFF. The chain carries TRBV12-5 and TRBJ1-4, with 9 bases matching TRBD1. The CDR3 length is 15 residues. Germline V gene sequence: CDR1 LGHNT, CDR2 FRNRAP. Trimming cost V 2 bases and J 6 bases; bases outside gene matches: 4.

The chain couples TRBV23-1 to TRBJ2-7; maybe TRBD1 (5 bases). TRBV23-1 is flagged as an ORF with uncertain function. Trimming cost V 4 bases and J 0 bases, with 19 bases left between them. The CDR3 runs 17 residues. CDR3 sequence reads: CASSLSFGWQGSYEQYF. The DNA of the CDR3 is TGCGCCAGCAGTCTAAGCTTTGGCTGGCAGGGCTCCTACGAGCAGTACTTC.

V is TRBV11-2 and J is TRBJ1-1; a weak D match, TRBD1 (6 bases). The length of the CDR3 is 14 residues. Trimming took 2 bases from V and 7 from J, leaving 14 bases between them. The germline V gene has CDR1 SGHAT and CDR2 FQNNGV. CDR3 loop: CASSLLQQGGEAFF. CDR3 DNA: TGTGCCAGCAGCTTACTCCAACAGGGTGGTGAAGCTTTCTTT. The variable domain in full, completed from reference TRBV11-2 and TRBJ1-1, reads EAGVAQSPRYKIIEKRQSVAFWCNPISGHATLYWYQQILGQGPKLLIQFQNNGVVDDSQLPKDRFSAERLKGVDSTLKIQPAKLEDSAVYLCASSLLQQGGEAFFGQGTRLTVV.

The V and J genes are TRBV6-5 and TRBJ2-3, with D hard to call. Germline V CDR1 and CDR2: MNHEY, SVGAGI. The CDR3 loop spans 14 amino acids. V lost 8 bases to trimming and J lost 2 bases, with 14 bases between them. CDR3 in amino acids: CASSIARYTDTQYF. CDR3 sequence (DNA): TGTGCCAGCTCTATTGCCAGGTACACAGATACGCAGTATTTT.

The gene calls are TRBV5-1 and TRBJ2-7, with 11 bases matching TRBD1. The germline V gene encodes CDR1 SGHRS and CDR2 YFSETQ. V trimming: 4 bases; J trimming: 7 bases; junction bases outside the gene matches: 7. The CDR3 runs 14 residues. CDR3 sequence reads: CASSLGQGAREQYF. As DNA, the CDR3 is TGCGCCAGCAGCCTCGGACAGGGGGCGAGAGAGCAGTACTTC. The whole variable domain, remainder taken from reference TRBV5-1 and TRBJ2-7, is KAGVTQTPRYLIKTRGQQVTLSCSPISGHRSVSWYQQTPGQGLQFLFEYFSETQRNKGNFPGRFSGRQFSNSRSEMNVSTLELGDSALYLCASSLGQGAREQYFGPGTRLTVT.

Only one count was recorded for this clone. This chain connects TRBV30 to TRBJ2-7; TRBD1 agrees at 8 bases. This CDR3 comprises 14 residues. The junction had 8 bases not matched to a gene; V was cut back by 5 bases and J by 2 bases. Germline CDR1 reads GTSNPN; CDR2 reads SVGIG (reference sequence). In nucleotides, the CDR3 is TGTGCCTGGGCCAAATGGACAGGGACCTACGAGCAGTACTTC. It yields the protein CAWAKWTGTYEQYF. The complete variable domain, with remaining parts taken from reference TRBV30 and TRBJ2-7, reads SQTIHQWPATLVQPVGSPLSLECTVEGTSNPNLYWYRQAAGRGLQLLFYSVGIGQISSEVPQNLSASRPQDRQFILSSKKLLLSDSGFYLCAWAKWTGTYEQYFGPGTRLTVT.

The CDR3, as DNA: TGTGCCAGCAGCTTAGTCCGCGGACACCTCCCCTACGAGCAGTACTTC. It encodes CASSLVRGHLPYEQYF. The rearrangement uses TRBV11-2 and TRBJ2-7; a weak D match, TRBD1 (5 bases). The CDR3 loop spans 16 amino acids. V was cut by 1 base and J by 2 bases, with 15 bases left in between. Germline V gene sequence: CDR1 SGHAT, CDR2 FQNNGV.

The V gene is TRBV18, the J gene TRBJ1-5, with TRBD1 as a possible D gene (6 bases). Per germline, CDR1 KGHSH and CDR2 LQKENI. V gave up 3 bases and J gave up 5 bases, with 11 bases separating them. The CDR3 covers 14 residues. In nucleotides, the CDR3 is TGTGCCAGCTCACCGGGACATGGTGATCAGCCCCAGCATTTT. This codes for CASSPGHGDQPQHF.

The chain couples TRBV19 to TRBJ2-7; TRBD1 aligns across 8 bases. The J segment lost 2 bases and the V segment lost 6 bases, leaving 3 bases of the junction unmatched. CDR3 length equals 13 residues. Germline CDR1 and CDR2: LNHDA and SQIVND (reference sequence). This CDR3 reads CASSQQGAYEQYF. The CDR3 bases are TGTGCCAGTAGCCAACAGGGGGCCTACGAGCAGTACTTC.

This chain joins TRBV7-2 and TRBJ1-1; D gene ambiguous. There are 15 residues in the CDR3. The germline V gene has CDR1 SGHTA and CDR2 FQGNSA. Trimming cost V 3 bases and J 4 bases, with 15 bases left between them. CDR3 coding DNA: TGTGCCAGCAGCTTCAAGACAACTCTCGGCACTGAAGCTTTCTTT. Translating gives CASSFKTTLGTEAFF.

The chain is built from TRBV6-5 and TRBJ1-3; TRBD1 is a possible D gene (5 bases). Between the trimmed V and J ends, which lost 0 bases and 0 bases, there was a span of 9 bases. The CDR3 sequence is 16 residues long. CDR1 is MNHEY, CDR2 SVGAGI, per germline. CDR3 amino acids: CASSYSGGGSGNTIYF. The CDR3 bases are TGTGCCAGCAGTTACTCGGGGGGAGGCTCTGGAAACACCATATATTTT.

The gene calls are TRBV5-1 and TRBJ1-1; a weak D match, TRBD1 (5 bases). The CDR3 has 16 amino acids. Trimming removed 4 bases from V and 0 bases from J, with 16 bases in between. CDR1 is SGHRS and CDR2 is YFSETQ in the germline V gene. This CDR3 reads CASSDRYRSMNTEAFF. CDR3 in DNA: TGCGCCAGCAGCGACCGATACAGGTCTATGAACACTGAAGCTTTCTTT.

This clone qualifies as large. The CDR3 reads CASSPGSALSEKLFF. CDR3 DNA sequence: TGCGCCAGCAGCCCCGGGTCGGCTTTAAGTGAAAAACTGTTTTTT. The chain links TRBV4-3 to TRBJ1-4; D not resolved. The V end was cut by 4 bases, the J end by 7 bases, with 16 bases between. CDR1 is LGHNA, CDR2 YSLEER, per germline. The CDR3 runs to 15 residues.

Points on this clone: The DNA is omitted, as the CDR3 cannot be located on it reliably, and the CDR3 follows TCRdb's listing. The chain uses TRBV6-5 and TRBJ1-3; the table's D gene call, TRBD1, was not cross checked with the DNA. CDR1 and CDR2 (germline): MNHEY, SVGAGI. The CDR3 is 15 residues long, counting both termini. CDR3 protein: CASSSSTGPGNTIYF.

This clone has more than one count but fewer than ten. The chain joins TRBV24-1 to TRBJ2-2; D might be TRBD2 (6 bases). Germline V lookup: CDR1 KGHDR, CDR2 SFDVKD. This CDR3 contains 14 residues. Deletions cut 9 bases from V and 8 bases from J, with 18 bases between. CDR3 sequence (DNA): TGTGCCACCTCCACGACGGAGGGGCCAGGGGAGCTGTTTTTT. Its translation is CATSTTEGPGELFF.

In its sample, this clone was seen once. Here the CDR3 DNA reads TGTGCCAGTAGTTTCAGGGGGGCGAACACTGAAGCTTTCTTT. Encoded protein: CASSFRGANTEAFF. The chain uses TRBV19 and TRBJ1-1; TRBD1 matches 7 bases. The CDR3 has 14 residues. J gave up 1 base and V 5 bases, and 4 bases lay outside the gene matches. Germline V lookup: CDR1 LNHDA, CDR2 SQIVND (reference sequence). The whole variable domain, remainder taken from reference TRBV19 and TRBJ1-1, is DGGITQSPKYLFRKEGQNVTLSCEQNLNHDAMYWYRQDPGQGLRLIYYSQIVNDFQKGDIAEGYSVSREKKESFPLTVTSAQKNPTAFYLCASSFRGANTEAFFGQGTRLTVV.